The 2 T cell receptor beta chains listed next were all sequenced from one sample in a study of shared clonotypes between healthy human individuals. The method was immunoSEQ multiplex PCR; TCRdb's version includes in-frame clones alone and lacks a portion of them. This sample carries approximately 500,000 clones, around 96% of them seen once, and the ten largest clones take less than 0.06%. Sequences were obtained from naive CD4+ T cells sorted from blood. Noted subset: CD45RA+ positively selected. Receptors originate from a woman in her 30s in good health.

The V gene is TRBV11-2, the J gene TRBJ2-5; D is unresolved. The J call is in doubt because the DNA end fits TRBJ2-7 better. This CDR3 spans 13 amino acids. CDR1 is SGHAT, CDR2 FQNNGV, per germline. Written as DNA, the CDR3 is TGTGCCAGCAGCTTAGCGGGCAGGAACGAGCAGTACTTC. It yields the protein CASSLAGRNEQYF.

The chain couples TRBV5-5 to TRBJ2-7, with 8 bases identical to TRBD1. CDR1 is SGHKS, CDR2 YYEKEE, per germline (reference sequence). Unmatched junction bases numbered 6, after V lost 1 base and J lost 6 bases. CDR3 length: 14 residues. The CDR3: CASSLSGGFPEQYF. CDR3 in DNA: TGTGCCAGCAGCTTGTCAGGGGGCTTCCCCGAGCAGTACTTC.